This is a list of T cell receptor beta chains from one sample in a study of shared clonotypes between healthy human individuals. This table comes from immunoSEQ multiplex PCR, and its TCRdb copy is limited to in-frame clones, with some not included. The sample lists approximately 840,000 clones, approximately 96% occurring once. The sequenced material came from naive CD8+ T cells sorted from blood. These receptor sequences come from a man aged 25 to 40 in good health. CDR3s include the opening cysteine and the closing phenylalanine or tryptophan. A D gene is named only where the DNA matches it firmly. Clone size is not always given. Where it is, it says once, few, many or a class for expanded clones.

>NA|NA|TRBJ2-7|TRBV4-3
CASSPDGIYEQYF
TGCGCCAGCAGCCCCGACGGCATCTACGAGCAGTACTTC
>NA|NA|TRBJ2-3|TRBV28
CASMGQNEPMSTDTQYF
TGTGCCAGCATGGGGCAGAATGAGCCAATGAGCACAGATACGCAGTATTTT
>NA|NA|TRBJ2-2|TRBV5-1
CASSLAGDFTGELFF
TGCGCCAGCAGCTTGGCGGGAGATTTTACCGGGGAGCTGTTTTTT
>NA|once|TRBJ1-2|TRBV7-9
CASRKDRGNLYGYTF
TGTGCCAGCAGGAAGGACAGAGGGAACCTCTATGGCTACACCTTC
>NA|NA|TRBJ1-1|TRBV11-2
CASSVQGDTEAFF
TGTGCCAGCAGCGTACAGGGTGACACTGAAGCTTTCTTT
>NA|once|TRBJ1-3|TRBV15
CATSRDPGLGNTIYF
TGTGCCACCAGCAGAGATCCAGGGCTGGGAAACACCATATATTTT
>NA|NA|TRBJ2-3|TRBV4-1
CASSQDGVGSTDTQYF
TGCGCCAGCAGCCAAGATGGGGTGGGTTCCACAGATACGCAGTATTTT
>NA|NA|TRBJ2-7|TRBV15
CATSRWAGYEQYF
TGTGCCACCAGCAGATGGGCGGGCTACGAGCAGTACTTC
>NA|NA|TRBJ2-1|TRBV6-5
CASSYSGGYNEQFF
TGTGCCAGCAGTTACTCGGGGGGTTACAATGAGCAGTTCTTC
>TRBD2|NA|TRBJ2-7|TRBV4-1
CASSQTSSGRYEQYF
TGCGCCAGCAGCCAAACGTCTAGCGGGAGATACGAGCAGTACTTC
>TRBD2|NA|TRBJ2-1|TRBV13
CASSAGLAGGEQFF
TGTGCCAGCAGCGCAGGACTAGCGGGAGGTGAGCAGTTCTTC
>NA|NA|TRBJ1-1|TRBV6-1
CASSEAWEVSEAFF
TGTGCCAGCAGTGAAGCGTGGGAGGTCAGTGAAGCTTTCTTT
>NA|NA|TRBJ2-1|TRBV4-3
CASSPPGAYEQFF
TGCGCCAGCAGCCCTCCGGGAGCGTATGAGCAGTTCTTC
>NA|NA|TRBJ2-3|TRBV28
CASSLYPGQSSTDTQYF
TGTGCCAGCAGTTTATACCCCGGGCAGTCTAGCACAGATACGCAGTATTTT
>NA|NA|TRBJ2-7|TRBV13
CASSGEGDEQYF
TGTGCCAGCAGCGGCGAGGGCGACGAGCAGTACTTC
>NA|NA|TRBJ2-7|TRBV19
CASSGQRYEQYF
TGTGCCAGTAGCGGGCAGCGCTACGAGCAGTACTTC
>NA|NA|TRBJ1-1|TRBV7-8
CASQLENQQAFF
TGTGCCAGCCAATTGGAGAATCAGCAAGCTTTCTTT
>TRBD2|NA|TRBJ2-7|TRBV29-1
CSVESRTSGSLYEQYF
TGCAGCGTTGAGTCCCGGACTAGCGGGAGTCTCTACGAGCAGTACTTC
>NA|NA|TRBJ2-3|TRBV5-4
CASSFRGSTDTQYF
TGTGCCAGCAGCTTCAGGGGAAGCACAGATACGCAGTATTTT
>NA|NA|TRBJ2-3|TRBV27
CASSLLYTDTQYF
TGTGCCAGCAGTTTACTCTACACAGATACGCAGTATTTT
>TRBD2|NA|TRBJ2-5|TRBV7-9
CASSFSGSGETQYF
TGTGCCAGCAGCTTCAGCGGGAGTGGAGAGACCCAGTACTTC
>TRBD1|NA|TRBJ1-5|TRBV6-5
CASSPLTGGGQPQHF
TGTGCCAGCAGCCCACTGACAGGGGGCGGACAGCCCCAGCATTTT
>NA|NA|TRBJ1-3|TRBV28
CASSLSSGVGNTIYF
TGTGCCAGCAGTTTATCATCCGGAGTTGGAAACACCATATATTTT
>NA|once|TRBJ1-1|TRBV10-3
CAISEKGVLNTEAFF
TGTGCCATCAGTGAAAAGGGGGTTTTAAACACTGAAGCTTTCTTT
>NA|NA|TRBJ2-3|TRBV5-1
CASSLKTLATDTQYF
TGCGCCAGCAGCTTGAAAACGTTAGCCACAGATACGCAGTATTTT
>TRBD2|NA|TRBJ2-7|TRBV30
CAWSAPTSGTYEQYF
TGTGCCTGGAGTGCCCCGACTAGCGGGACCTACGAGCAGTACTTC
>NA|NA|TRBJ1-1|TRBV29-1
CSANRASVNTEAFF
TGCAGCGCAAACAGGGCCTCCGTGAACACTGAAGCTTTCTTT
>TRBD2|NA|TRBJ2-1|TRBV5-1
CASSQWGTSSYNEQFF
TGCGCCAGCAGTCAATGGGGGACTAGTTCCTACAATGAGCAGTTCTTC
>TRBD2|NA|TRBJ2-7|TRBV13
CASSLGAGVYEQYF
TGTGCCAGCAGCCTAGGGGCGGGAGTCTACGAGCAGTACTTC
>NA|NA|TRBJ1-5|TRBV15
CATSPLNQPQHF
TGTGCCACCAGCCCCCTAAATCAGCCCCAGCATTTT
>NA|NA|TRBJ1-1|TRBV7-9
CASSSPGLENTEAFF
TGTGCCAGCAGCTCCCCAGGGTTAGAGAACACTGAAGCTTTCTTT
>TRBD1|NA|TRBJ1-4|TRBV27
CASSPGQGARKLFF
TGTGCCAGCAGCCCGGGACAGGGGGCGAGAAAACTGTTTTTT
>NA|NA|TRBJ2-1|TRBV7-8
CASSSNGPYNEQFF
TGTGCCAGCAGCAGTAATGGGCCTTACAATGAGCAGTTCTTC
>NA|NA|TRBJ2-7|TRBV5-1
CASSAITSGSYEQYF
TGCGCCAGCAGCGCCATTACGAGCGGCTCCTACGAGCAGTACTTC
>NA|once|TRBJ2-7|TRBV2
CASSDRVTLYEQYF
TGTGCCAGCAGCGACCGGGTCACCCTATACGAGCAGTACTTC
>NA|NA|TRBJ1-1|TRBV27
CASSLSVHTEAFF
TGTGCCAGCAGTTTATCTGTCCACACTGAAGCTTTCTTT
>TRBD1|NA|TRBJ2-7|TRBV2
CASNGGQEVSYEQYF
TGTGCCAGCAACGGAGGACAGGAGGTTTCCTACGAGCAGTACTTC
>NA|NA|TRBJ2-3|TRBV9
CASSADGTSTDTQYF
TGTGCCAGCAGCGCGGACGGGACTAGCACAGATACGCAGTATTTT
>NA|NA|TRBJ2-1|TRBV12-5
CASGSSLSSYNEQFF
TGTGCTAGTGGTTCTAGCCTTAGCTCCTACAATGAGCAGTTCTTC
>TRBD2|NA|TRBJ2-1|TRBV7-2
CASSLALAANNEQFF
TGTGCCAGCAGCTTAGCCCTAGCGGCAAACAATGAGCAGTTCTTC
>TRBD2|NA|TRBJ2-1|TRBV7-9
CASSYPGAAGNHEQFF
TGTGCCAGCAGCTACCCTGGAGCAGCGGGAAATCATGAGCAGTTCTTC
>TRBD2|NA|TRBJ2-3|TRBV7-9
CASSPLAGGPGDTQYF
TGTGCCAGCAGCCCCCTAGCGGGAGGGCCTGGAGATACGCAGTATTTT
>NA|NA|TRBJ2-7|TRBV5-1
CASSSPGFEQYF
TGCGCCAGCAGCTCACCGGGGTTTGAGCAGTACTTC
>TRBD1|NA|TRBJ2-6|TRBV7-9
CASSSRTGTSGANVLTF
TGTGCCAGCAGTTCCAGGACAGGGACCTCTGGGGCCAACGTCCTGACTTTC
>NA|NA|TRBJ2-1|TRBV5-1
CASSLAGSYNEQFF
TGCGCCAGCAGCTTGGCCGGCTCCTACAATGAGCAGTTCTTC
>NA|NA|TRBJ2-1|TRBV5-6
CASSPTGGLYNEQFF
TGTGCCAGCAGCCCCACCGGGGGCCTCTACAATGAGCAGTTCTTC
>NA|NA|TRBJ2-7|TRBV7-8
CASSLGPGYEQYF
TGTGCCAGCAGCTTAGGACCGGGCTACGAGCAGTACTTC
>NA|NA|TRBJ1-5|TRBV6-1
CASSDVVNQPQHF
TGTGCCAGCAGTGATGTGGTAAATCAGCCCCAGCATTTT
>NA|NA|TRBJ1-4|TRBV2
CASSPWEEKLFF
TGTGCCAGCTCCCCGTGGGAGGAAAAACTGTTTTTT
>TRBD1|NA|TRBJ2-5|TRBV7-7
CASSLQGAGETQYF
TGTGCCAGCAGCTTACAGGGGGCGGGAGAGACCCAGTACTTC
>TRBD1|NA|TRBJ2-7|TRBV4-1
CASSQDTGTGALEQYF
TGCGCCAGCAGCCAAGACACCGGGACAGGGGCTTTAGAGCAGTACTTC
>NA|NA|TRBJ2-7|TRBV19
CASSPTRGSEQYF
TGTGCCAGTAGTCCTACTCGGGGGAGTGAGCAGTACTTC
>NA|NA|TRBJ2-3|TRBV6-6
CASSARPDTQYF
TGTGCCAGCAGCGCTAGACCAGATACGCAGTATTTT
>TRBD2|NA|TRBJ2-1|TRBV6-1
CASSEKREYGYNEQFF
TGTGCCAGCAGTGAAAAGCGGGAGTATGGTTACAATGAGCAGTTCTTC
>NA|NA|TRBJ2-7|TRBV27
CASMGTLVREQYF
TGTGCCAGCATGGGGACCCTGGTGAGGGAGCAGTACTTC